Below, 2 T cell receptor beta chains from the same sample are listed, as sequenced in a study of cytomegalovirus exposure and HLA in healthy donors. The PCR used 60 Vbeta and 13 Jbeta primers. Sequencing was performed with immunoSEQ multiplex PCR; in TCRdb, only in-frame clones are kept and a portion is missing. Of around 78,000 clones listed, roughly 72% are singletons. The sequencing sample was made of PBMCs. Receptor source: a woman aged 40-49 years in good health and CMV-seropositive.

Comment on this clone: The junction departs from the called germline gene at one end, perhaps through a read error. Here the CDR3 reads CASSPWESHEQYF. CDR3 sequence (DNA): TGTGCTAGCAGCCCATGGGAGAGCCACGAGCAGTACTTC. J is TRBJ2-7 and V is TRBV7-7; maybe TRBD2 (5 bases). The CDR3 totals 13 residues. Germline CDR1 and CDR2: SSHAT and FNYEAQ (reference sequence).

This sequence joins TRBV19 and TRBJ2-7; 7 bases map to TRBD1. The V and J ends lost 7 bases and 0 bases, in that order; junction bases with no gene match: 9. The CDR3 has 15 residues. Germline V gene lookup returns CDR1 LNHDA and CDR2 SQIVND (reference sequence). The CDR3: CASTPQGGGSYEQYF. In DNA, the CDR3 is TGTGCCAGTACCCCCCAAGGGGGCGGCTCCTACGAGCAGTACTTC.